This entry describes one T cell receptor beta chain. Its cognate antigen is unknown. The data derive from a study of tumor-infiltrating lymphocytes in primary liver carcinoma. About the study: Tumor lesions were T1-T3 N0M0 and spanned roughly 4 to 11 cm.

Study outcomes and limitations: It was in tumors, not blood, that the top-250-clone fraction was significantly higher (p = 0.039). Tumor region pairs shared more overlap than did tumor-adjacent and tumor-blood pairs.

The template, approximately 500 ng total RNA, yielded TCR beta cDNA made with a constant-region primer. Nested multiplex PCR, run for three rounds with slightly modified ARM-PCR, yielded TCR beta libraries. TRBV1-TRBV30 forward primers and a C-beta reverse primer were used in the first two PCR rounds, which each ran for approximately 10 cycles. TCRdb analysed the multiplex PCR reads with MiXCR anew, one entry per CDR3 protein. The sample carries under 200,000 distinct CDR3 sequences, 65% recorded once. The researchers obtained blood RNA from unsorted whole blood and also extracted germline DNA. In advance of surgery, roughly 4 milliliters of peripheral blood were collected. The CDR3 has 17 amino acids. The germline CDR1 and CDR2 sequences are SGHVS and FQNEAQ. Losses at the gene ends were 4 bases for V and 3 bases for J; bases not matched to a gene: 8.

The chain carries TRBV7-8 and TRBJ1-3; 11 nucleotides agree with TRBD1. This clonotype was obtained from a woman aged 55-69 years with primary liver carcinoma and hepatitis B virus infection. The sample taken for sequencing was peripheral blood. CDR3: CASSSNGQGACGNTIYF. The CDR3 DNA sequence: TGTGCCAGCAGCTCGAACGGACAGGGGGCGTGTGGAAACACCATATATTTT.